Listed below are T cell receptor beta chains from one sample, sequenced in a study of shared clonotypes between healthy human individuals. The data were produced by immunoSEQ multiplex PCR, yet TCRdb's version contains in-frame clones alone and is incomplete. Of approximately 400,000 clones in the sample, 96% were seen once. The specimen was memory CD8+ T cells sorted from blood. Every receptor here comes from a young man in good health. Each CDR3 is given with its conserved first and last residue. A D gene is named only where the DNA matches it firmly. For some rows the clone size is stated as once, few or many, or as a class when expanded; others skip it.

>TRBJ2-2|TRBV7-9|.|.
TGTGCCAGCGCGACACCCTCGAACACCGGGGAGCTGTTTTTT
CASATPSNTGELFF
>TRBJ2-7|TRBV9|TRBD2|.
TGTGCCAGCAGCGTAGCACTAGCGGGAATATACGAGCAGTACTTC
CASSVALAGIYEQYF
>TRBJ2-1|TRBV12-5|.|.
TGTGCTAGTGGTTTGGGGAGGGCCCCCTGGCGAAATGAGCAGTTCTTC
CASGLGRAPWRNEQFF
>TRBJ2-3|TRBV20-1|.|.
TGCAGTGCTAGAGTACTAGATACGCAGTATTTT
CSARVLDTQYF
>TRBJ1-2|TRBV30|.|.
TGTGCCTGGAGGCCACGGGACCTATCAATAAAGTTCGATGGCTACACCTTC
CAWRPRDLSIKFDGYTF
>TRBJ2-1|TRBV7-9|TRBD2|.
TGTGCCAGCAGCATACTAGCGGGAGGGTCCCATGAGCAGTTCTTC
CASSILAGGSHEQFF
>TRBJ2-6|TRBV5-5|.|.
TGTGCCAGCAGCTTGGCCGGGACTGGGGCCAACGTCCTGACTTTC
CASSLAGTGANVLTF
>TRBJ2-7|TRBV30|.|.
TGTGCCTGGGCACCGGGGTGGGGGCGGGAAGACGAGCAGTACTTC
CAWAPGWGREDEQYF
>TRBJ2-7|TRBV2|.|.
TGTGCCAGCATGAAGGGGTACGAGCAGTACTTC
CASMKGYEQYF
>TRBJ2-2|TRBV4-2|.|.
TGTGCCAGCAGCCAAGTCAGCGTTTCGAACACCGGGGAGCTGTTTTTT
CASSQVSVSNTGELFF
>TRBJ2-1|TRBV4-1|.|once
TGCGCCAGCAGCCCAACGGGCCTCTCCTACAATGAGCAGTTCTTC
CASSPTGLSYNEQFF
>TRBJ1-4|TRBV5-6|.|once
TGTGCCAGCAGCTTGGAGCCCGCAACTAATGAAAAACTGTTTTTT
CASSLEPATNEKLFF
>TRBJ1-5|TRBV12-5|.|.
TGTGCTTTTGCCCTAAATCAGCCCCAGCATTTT
CAFALNQPQHF
>TRBJ1-4|TRBV6-5|.|.
TGTGCCAGCAGTTACTCGGCGACGGGGGCCCCCGAAAAACTGTTTTTT
CASSYSATGAPEKLFF
>TRBJ1-3|TRBV2|TRBD1|.
TGTGCCAGCAGGGAACAGGGGGCATCGGGAAACACCATATATTTT
CASREQGASGNTIYF
>TRBJ2-7|TRBV19|TRBD2|.
TGTGCCAGTAGTATAGTACTAGCGGGGACCTACGAGCAGTACTTC
CASSIVLAGTYEQYF
>TRBJ2-7|TRBV7-3|.|.
TGTGCCAGCAGCTGTGAGGGACGCGGGCAGTACTTC
CASSCEGRGQYF
>TRBJ1-5|TRBV21-1|.|.
TGTGCCAACCGTAGCAATCAGCCCCAGCATTTT
CANRSNQPQHF
>TRBJ2-3|TRBV18|TRBD2|.
TGTGCCAGCTCACCACCGGGGGGACTAGCGAGGACAGATACGCAGTATTTT
CASSPPGGLARTDTQYF
>TRBJ1-5|TRBV30|.|.
TGTGCCTGGAGTTTCGGAGGCAATCAGCCCCAGCATTTT
CAWSFGGNQPQHF
>TRBJ2-3|TRBV7-2|TRBD2|once
TGTGCCAGCAGCCCCAGCGGGAGATTCACAGATACGCAGTATTTT
CASSPSGRFTDTQYF
>TRBJ2-7|TRBV2|.|.
TGTGCCAGCAGGGAACAGGGTAGCGCTCGCAACTACGAGCAGTACTTC
CASREQGSARNYEQYF
>TRBJ1-5|TRBV2|.|.
TGTGCCAGCAGTGAGAGGCAGAATCAGCCCCAGCATTTT
CASSERQNQPQHF
>TRBJ2-3|TRBV13|.|.
TGTGCCAGCAGCTTAGGTGGACCAAATACGCAGTATTTT
CASSLGGPNTQYF
>TRBJ1-4|TRBV28|.|.
TGTGCCAGCAGTTTATATAGGCAGGGCAGTACTGAAAAACTGTTTTTT
CASSLYRQGSTEKLFF
>TRBJ1-2|TRBV10-3|.|.
TGTGCCATCAGTGAGTCTCATCTGGAGGGGGGCTACACCTTC
CAISESHLEGGYTF
>TRBJ2-3|TRBV5-1|.|.
TGCGCCAGCAGCCACCTTCAAGATACGCAGTATTTT
CASSHLQDTQYF
>TRBJ2-7|TRBV5-1|.|.
TGCGCCAGCAGCTTGGCCAGCTCCTACGAGCAGTACTTC
CASSLASSYEQYF
>TRBJ1-3|TRBV6-6|.|.
TGTGCCAGCAGGGCCGACGAATCTGGAAACACCATATATTTT
CASRADESGNTIYF
>TRBJ1-6|TRBV18|.|.
TGTGCCAGCTCACCAGTGTCGCAGGGACGCTCACCCCTCCACTTT
CASSPVSQGRSPLHF
>TRBJ2-1|TRBV5-1|.|once
TGCGCCAGCAGCGATCACAATGAGCAGTTCTTC
CASSDHNEQFF
>TRBJ1-5|TRBV2|.|few
TGTGCCAGCAGTGAGACCGGGACGTCTAATCAGCCCCAGCATTTT
CASSETGTSNQPQHF
>TRBJ1-2|TRBV10-1|TRBD1|.
TGCGCCAGCACCCCGGACAGGGAGAGGAACTACACCTTC
CASTPDRERNYTF
>TRBJ2-3|TRBV29-1|TRBD1|.
TGCAGCGCTGACAGGGACGCCCCCACAGATACGCAGTATTTT
CSADRDAPTDTQYF